This TCR beta chain was captured in a study of blood T cell repertoires in COVID-19. Study details: Acute and convalescent COVID-19 specimens originated in the United States, Italy and Spain. From T cells, B-cell-depleted T cells, or PBMCs came the material, which was cDNA or gDNA.

This CDR3 has 15 residues. V gave up 3 bases and J gave up 3 bases; unmatched junction bases: 5. CDR1 is SGHTA, CDR2 FQGNSA, per germline. In the source study's methods: Estimated nucleated cell counts came from reference gene primer amplification. Libraries were prepared by immunoSEQ multiplex PCR; TCRdb keeps only in-frame clonotypes and omits some of them. V, J and clone size derive from that table, while D and trimming were established from the DNA sequence. Among 65,000 to 100,000 clones listed, around nine tenths were seen once. The sequenced material came from peripheral blood. The V gene is TRBV7-2, the J gene TRBJ2-1; the match to TRBD2 covers 7 bases. This TCR derives from an elderly woman with acute or convalescent COVID-19. CDR3 in DNA: TGTGCCAGCAGCTTTACTAGCGTAGGCTACAATGAGCAGTTCTTC. Amino acid sequence: CASSFTSVGYNEQFF.